The 28 T cell receptor beta chains below were found in one sample sequenced in a study of T cell repertoires in cytomegalovirus infection. These receptors have no identified antigens. TCRdb processed the reads anew with MiXCR; each CDR3 protein has one entry. The repertoire consists of roughly 120,000 distinct CDR3 sequences, with over 30% occurring once and the leading ten covering approximately 41%. Source: CD8+ T cells from cultured PBMCs, taken from culture after CMV antigen stimulation. The receptors were gathered from a human donor in good health (CMV status not recorded). Some clones in this sample may be carry-over from other donors' samples.

This chain links TRBV2 with TRBJ2-2; the D call may be TRBD1 or TRBD2 (5 bases each). V lost 3 bases and J lost 5, with 19 bases in between. CDR1 and CDR2 (germline): SNHLY, FYNNEI. CDR3 length: 17 amino acids. The CDR3 loop is CASSDEGRGYLTGELFF. CDR3 sequence (DNA): TGTGCCAGCAGTGATGAGGGCCGGGGCTACCTTACCGGGGAGCTGTTTTTT.

The chain recombines TRBV11-2 with TRBJ2-7; tentatively, D is TRBD1 or TRBD2 (6 bases each). Trimming pared 1 base from V and 0 bases from J, leaving 13 bases between. From germline, CDR1 is SGHAT and CDR2 FQNNGV. This CDR3 spans 16 amino acids. Here the CDR3 DNA reads TGTGCCAGCAGCTTAGCTTTCAGGGGACTCTCCTACGAGCAGTACTTC. Protein sequence: CASSLAFRGLSYEQYF.

CDR3 loop: CSVEAPSRRSYNEQFF. The DNA for the CDR3 is TGCAGCGTTGAAGCCCCATCAAGGCGGTCCTACAATGAGCAGTTCTTC. The chain has TRBV29-1 and TRBJ2-1; D not certain. CDR3 length: 16 residues. CDR1 is SQVTM and CDR2 is ANQGSEA in the germline V gene. V lost 1 base and J 1 base, leaving 14 bases between the germline ends.

The chain couples TRBV7-2 to TRBJ2-2, with D uncertain. CDR1 is SGHTA and CDR2 is FQGNSA in the germline V gene. The V gene lost 1 base and the J gene lost 7 bases, with 7 bases spanning the gap. There are 13 residues in the CDR3. This CDR3 reads CASSLGAVGELFF. CDR3 in DNA: TGTGCCAGCAGCTTAGGGGCGGTCGGGGAGCTGTTTTTT.

The chain couples TRBV19 to TRBJ2-2; 8 bases map to TRBD1. Germline V gene sequence: CDR1 LNHDA, CDR2 SQIVND (reference sequence). V lost 5 bases and J lost 7; bases outside the gene matches: 21. The CDR3 consists of 19 residues. CDR3 in DNA: TGTGCCAGTAGTCCCCGGGACAGGTCATCCTTGGTTGTGAGCGGGGAGCTGTTTTTT. Translating gives CASSPRDRSSLVVSGELFF. Complete variable domain (other parts from reference TRBV19 and TRBJ2-2): DGGITQSPKYLFRKEGQNVTLSCEQNLNHDAMYWYRQDPGQGLRLIYYSQIVNDFQKGDIAEGYSVSREKKESFPLTVTSAQKNPTAFYLCASSPRDRSSLVVSGELFFGEGSRLTVL.

This clonotype was detected only once. The chain is built from TRBV6-2 or TRBV6-3 and TRBJ1-5; 10 bases map to TRBD1. Per germline, CDR1 MNHEY and CDR2 SVGEGT. V was clipped by 6 bases and J by 3 bases; unmatched bases: 17. The CDR3 covers 19 residues. The CDR3 bases are TGTGCCAGCAGAATTAATCCGGGACAGGGGTTCTCTTCCAATCAGCCCCAGCATTTT. Translating gives CASRINPGQGFSSNQPQHF.

In its sample, this clonotype was seen many times. The chain combines TRBV28 with TRBJ2-7, with 9 nucleotides matching TRBD1. The germline gives CDR1 MDHEN, CDR2 SYDVKM. The CDR3 sequence is 14 residues long. Losses at the gene ends were 6 bases for V and 2 bases for J; bases not matched to a gene: 5. The CDR3 region is CASSPGTGTYEQYF. In DNA form, the CDR3 reads TGTGCCAGCAGCCCCGGGACAGGGACCTACGAGCAGTACTTC.

This chain uses TRBV11-2 with TRBJ2-1, with TRBD2 matching 8 bases. Losses at the gene ends were 8 bases for V and 1 base for J; bases not matched to a gene: 10. CDR3 length equals 16 residues. Germline CDR1 is SGHAT and CDR2 is FQNNGV. The CDR3 reads CASGGAAGESYNEQFF. The CDR3, as DNA: TGTGCCAGCGGGGGAGCAGCGGGGGAGTCCTACAATGAGCAGTTCTTC. Variable domain in full (rest from reference TRBV11-2 and TRBJ2-1): EAGVAQSPRYKIIEKRQSVAFWCNPISGHATLYWYQQILGQGPKLLIQFQNNGVVDDSQLPKDRFSAERLKGVDSTLKIQPAKLEDSAVYLCASGGAAGESYNEQFFGPGTRLTVL.

This clonotype came up many times. The chain combines TRBV27 with TRBJ2-7; TRBD1 agrees at 10 bases. This CDR3 is built from 16 residues. V lost 0 bases, J lost 2 bases, and 4 bases stayed unmatched. Germline CDR1 is MNHEY and CDR2 is SMNVEV (reference sequence). The CDR3 DNA reads TGTGCCAGCAGTTTATCAGGACAGGGGGATACCTACGAGCAGTACTTC. This translates into CASSLSGQGDTYEQYF.

The genes are TRBV4-2 and TRBJ1-5; D is perhaps TRBD1 (5 bases). The V end was cut by 1 base, the J end by 0 bases, with 10 bases between. CDR3 length equals 16 residues. Germline CDR1 LGHNA, CDR2 YNFKEQ. CDR3 sequence: CASSQVGLYSNQPQHF. The CDR3, as DNA: TGTGCCAGCAGCCAAGTGGGACTTTATAGCAATCAGCCCCAGCATTTT.

V is TRBV4-1 and J is TRBJ1-1; possible D gene TRBD1, 5 bases. Looked up from germline, CDR1 is MGHRA and CDR2 is YSYEKL. With 4 bases removed from V and 2 bases from J, the gap between germline ends came to 17 bases. This CDR3 spans 16 amino acids. The CDR3 DNA follows: TGCGCCAGCAGCCTTGGGACGGCCTCTCCAAACACTGAAGCTTTCTTT. Translated: CASSLGTASPNTEAFF.

This clonotype turned up a few times. This chain links TRBV6-2 or TRBV6-3 with TRBJ2-7, with 10 bases fitting TRBD2. The CDR3 extends over 16 amino acids. Germline CDR1 MNHEY, CDR2 SVGEGT. J was trimmed by 0 bases and V by 2 bases; bases with no gene match: 4. The CDR3 region is CASSYGLAGDSYEQYF. The CDR3 DNA follows: TGTGCCAGCAGTTACGGCCTAGCGGGGGACTCCTACGAGCAGTACTTC.

This clonotype was counted only a few times. CDR3 sequence reads: CASSFSYGTTDTQYF. In DNA form, the CDR3 reads TGTGCCAGCAGTTTTAGTTACGGTACCACAGATACGCAGTATTTT. The rearrangement links TRBV12-3 or TRBV12-4 to TRBJ2-3; D call uncertain. Trimming removed 3 bases from V and 2 bases from J, with 12 bases in between. The CDR3 is 15 amino acids.

This clonotype came up a few times. V is TRBV5-6 and J is TRBJ1-2; D is perhaps TRBD1 (5 bases). Germline-derived CDR1 and CDR2 are SGHDT and YYEEEE. The V end lost 3 bases, the J end lost 5 bases, and 14 bases lay between the germline ends. This CDR3 comprises 14 residues. The CDR3 nucleotides are TGTGCCAGCAGCTCTCTGACAGATCTATATGGCTACACCTTC. Protein product: CASSSLTDLYGYTF.

The V gene is TRBV7-6, the J gene TRBJ2-1; possibly TRBD1 for D (6 bases). From germline, CDR1 is SGHVS and CDR2 FNYEAQ. This CDR3 has 13 residues. The V end was cut by 5 bases, the J end by 4 bases, with 9 bases between. DNA of the CDR3: TGTGCCAGCAGCAGTGGACAGTACAATGAGCAGTTCTTC. It yields the protein CASSSGQYNEQFF.

The CDR3, as DNA: TGTGCCAGCAGCCCCGGACTAGATCATAGCACAGATACGCAGTATTTT. It codes for CASSPGLDHSTDTQYF. V gene TRBV6-5 combines with J gene TRBJ2-3, with 7 bases matching TRBD2. The V gene's germline CDR1 is MNHEY and CDR2 SVGAGI. The CDR3 is 16 amino acids. J was trimmed by 0 bases and V by 6 bases; bases with no gene match: 9.

The chain combines TRBV7-2 with TRBJ2-1, with TRBD2 as a possible D gene (6 bases). The germline gives CDR1 SGHTA, CDR2 FQGNSA. Trimming took off 0 bases at V and 7 bases at J, with 10 bases between the two ends. This CDR3 region has 14 residues. The CDR3, as DNA: TGTGCCAGCAGCTTAGCGCTAGCGCTGAATGAGCAGTTCTTC. Translation: CASSLALALNEQFF.

This clonotype was recorded many times. The chain is built from TRBV2 and TRBJ2-5; tentatively, D is TRBD1 (6 bases). This CDR3 spans 15 amino acids. The V gene lost 6 bases and the J gene lost 2 bases, with 16 bases spanning the gap. Germline V gene data show CDR1 as SNHLY and CDR2 as FYNNEI. This chain's CDR3 is CASSLIGGQQETQYF. The DNA for the CDR3 is TGTGCCAGCAGCTTAATAGGAGGACAGCAAGAGACCCAGTACTTC.

In its sample, this clonotype was seen many times. J is TRBJ2-3 and V is TRBV12-3 or TRBV12-4; D is perhaps TRBD2 (5 bases). This CDR3 is 13 amino acids long. V was cut by 6 bases and J by 0 bases, with 7 bases left in between. As DNA, the CDR3 is TGTGCCAGCAGCCGGACTAGCACAGATACGCAGTATTTT. Protein sequence: CASSRTSTDTQYF.

The chain couples TRBV7-6 to TRBJ2-5; 7 positions match TRBD1. Germline CDR1 reads SGHVS; CDR2 reads FNYEAQ. With 3 bases clipped from V and 1 base from J, the junction kept 5 bases outside the gene matches. This CDR3 has 15 amino acids. CDR3 coding DNA: TGTGCCAGCAGCTTTGGGACAGAAAGCCAAGAGACCCAGTACTTC. Translating gives CASSFGTESQETQYF.

This clonotype has just a few counts. The chain links TRBV12-3 or TRBV12-4 to TRBJ2-3; D might be TRBD1 (6 bases). V was trimmed by 2 bases and J by 1 base, leaving 7 bases between them. This CDR3 has 14 amino acids. CDR3 nucleotides: TGTGCCAGCAGTTTAAACAGGGGCACAGATACGCAGTATTTT. Translating gives CASSLNRGTDTQYF.

The chain has TRBV13 and TRBJ1-5; D ambiguous. Germline V gene sequence: CDR1 PRHDT, CDR2 FYEKMQ (reference sequence). The CDR3 contains 14 residues. V dropped 0 bases and J dropped 4 bases, with 7 bases sitting between them. CDR3: CASSLGPTNQPQHF. CDR3 nucleotides: TGTGCCAGCAGCTTAGGGCCCACAAATCAGCCCCAGCATTTT.

This clonotype was counted a few times. The V call is TRBV29-1, the J call TRBJ2-1; 10 nucleotides line up with TRBD1. Germline lookup yields CDR1 SQVTM and CDR2 ANQGSEA. V shed 7 bases, J shed 3 bases, and the junction held 6 bases outside the gene matches. The CDR3 has 14 residues. The CDR3 sequence: CSGNRDRGYNEQFF. The CDR3 DNA reads as TGCAGCGGGAACCGGGACAGGGGCTACAATGAGCAGTTCTTC.

A note on this clonotype: At one of its ends the junction is not consistent with the germline gene, which may arise from a read error. V and J are TRBV20-1 and TRBJ2-1; D ambiguous. This CDR3 has 14 amino acids. The V gene's germline CDR1 is DFQATT and CDR2 SNEGSKA (reference sequence). DNA for the CDR3: TGCAGTGCCCACGGCCAGAGCTCCTACAGTGAGCAGTTCTTC. This sequence encodes CSAHGQSSYSEQFF.

In this sample, this clonotype turned up once. This chain links TRBV11-2 with TRBJ1-1, with D possibly TRBD1 on 6 matching bases. Trimming shortened V by 5 bases and J by 2 bases, and 15 bases separated the two germline ends. Germline V gives CDR1 SGHAT, CDR2 FQNNGV. This CDR3 has 15 residues. For the CDR3, the DNA is TGTGCCAGCAGCCCAGACGGGACATCTAACACTGAAGCTTTCTTT. Its translation is CASSPDGTSNTEAFF.

This clonotype was found a few times. The chain couples TRBV2 to TRBJ1-2; possible D gene TRBD1, 6 bases. V gave up 2 bases and J gave up 2 bases, with 12 bases separating them. The V gene's germline CDR1 is SNHLY and CDR2 FYNNEI. The CDR3 sequence is 15 residues long. The CDR3 DNA reads TGTGCCAGCAGTGAAAGGTGGCAGGGGAACTATGGCTACACCTTC. Translation gives CASSERWQGNYGYTF.

The rearrangement links TRBV5-1 to TRBJ2-1; 9 nucleotides line up with TRBD1. CDR1 is SGHRS and CDR2 is YFSETQ in the germline V gene. This CDR3 has 16 residues. Trimming at V came to 5 bases and at J to 8 bases, leaving 14 bases not matched to a gene. The CDR3 DNA reads TGCGCCAGCAGTCGAGGCGGGACAGGGTTTTTAGATGAGCAGTTCTTC. Its protein is CASSRGGTGFLDEQFF.

This chain connects TRBV7-2 to TRBJ2-4, with unresolved D. The CDR3 extends over 14 amino acids. The V gene lost 5 bases and the J gene lost 9 bases, with 17 bases spanning the gap. Per the germline V gene, CDR1 is SGHTA and CDR2 is FQGNSA. The CDR3 DNA follows: TGTGCCAGCAGCATGAGTCTGCACGTTGGCATTCAGTACTTC. Its translation: CASSMSLHVGIQYF.